This T cell receptor (beta chain) was profiled in a study of early T cells in non-severe SARS-CoV-2 infection. Overall study context: The study sequenced bulk RNA from unsorted whole blood, with chains unpaired.

This clonotype was counted a few times. Antigen specificity is unknown. The CDR3 covers 14 residues. In germline, CDR1 is MRHNA, CDR2 SNTAGT. The germline V and J ends were trimmed by 8 bases and 0 bases, with 13 bases remaining between them. Individual cDNA molecules received unique molecular identifiers during library preparation. One entry per CDR3 protein, called by TCRdb with MiXCR from the 5' RACE reads. The sample includes about 40,000 distinct CDR3 sequences, 4.7% of them seen just once. Whole-study findings and limits: In VDJdb matching, anti-spike CD8 responses were favored while private and CD4 specificities went missing.

The chain has TRBV6-4 and TRBJ1-1; possible D gene TRBD1, 5 bases. Sequencing was performed on whole blood. The TCR sequence derives from an adult who was a healthcare worker with PCR-confirmed SARS-CoV-2 infection or an uninfected control (not recorded which). The CDR3, as DNA: TGTGCCAGCCGTGTTGGACACATGAACACTGAAGCTTTCTTT. Translating gives CASRVGHMNTEAFF.